The 27 T cell receptor beta chains below were found in one sample sequenced in a study of blood T cell repertoires in COVID-19. TCRdb's copy holds only in-frame clones and misses some; the assay was immunoSEQ multiplex PCR. The sample shows fewer than 250,000 clones, about 83% of them seen only once. Sequencing input: PBMCs or T cells enriched from blood (not recorded which). These receptors were taken from a woman aged 25 to 39 who had been exposed to COVID-19.

The V gene is TRBV12-3 or TRBV12-4, the J gene TRBJ2-1; D is unresolved. Trimming shortened V by 7 bases and J by 10 bases, and 11 bases separated the two germline ends. The CDR3 is made up of 11 amino acids. The CDR3 spells CASTPSREQFF. CDR3 DNA: TGTGCCAGCACTCCCTCCCGGGAGCAGTTCTTC.

This clone was picked up one time. The gene calls are TRBV2 and TRBJ1-5, with 8 nucleotides matching TRBD1. Trimming removed 6 bases from V and 6 bases from J; junction bases left unmatched: 7. Germline CDR1 SNHLY, CDR2 FYNNEI. The CDR3 has 14 residues. The CDR3 spells CASRGQGRFQPQHF. CDR3 DNA sequence: TGTGCCAGCAGAGGACAGGGACGGTTTCAGCCCCAGCATTTT.

V usage is TRBV15 and J usage is TRBJ1-2; D perhaps matches TRBD1 (6 bases). Germline lookup yields CDR1 LNHNV and CDR2 YYDKDF (reference sequence). V was clipped by 0 bases and J by 11 bases, with 13 bases between them. The CDR3 is 13 amino acids. This CDR3 reads CATSREEGELYTF. The CDR3, as DNA: TGTGCCACCAGCAGAGAAGAGGGGGAGCTATACACCTTC.

V gene TRBV27 combines with J gene TRBJ2-2; the D is unclear. The CDR3 has 15 amino acids. Germline CDR1 MNHEY, CDR2 SMNVEV (reference sequence). V dropped 3 bases and J dropped 5 bases, with 13 bases sitting between them. CDR3 residues: CASSLFLSFTGELFF. The CDR3 nucleotides are TGTGCCAGCAGTTTGTTTCTATCCTTTACCGGGGAGCTGTTTTTT.

The chain is built from TRBV6-2 or TRBV6-3 and TRBJ2-7; tentative D call: TRBD2 (7 bases). V was cut by 4 bases and J by 3 bases, with 13 bases left in between. The CDR3 length is 14 residues. The germline gives CDR1 MNHEY, CDR2 SVGEGT. Here the CDR3 reads CASSLGGGLYEQYF. CDR3 sequence (DNA): TGTGCCAGCAGTTTAGGGGGGGGGCTCTACGAGCAGTACTTC.

The V call is TRBV18, the J call TRBJ1-2; D unresolved. The length of the CDR3 is 15 residues. Germline assignment: CDR1 KGHSH and CDR2 LQKENI. Trimming took 1 base from V and 1 from J, leaving 10 bases between them. The DNA for the CDR3 is TGTGCCAGCTCACCACGGGCTATTCTTAACTATGGCTACACCTTC. The encoded protein is CASSPRAILNYGYTF.

This chain joins TRBV5-1 and TRBJ1-6; no definite D call. This CDR3 is built from 18 residues. CDR1 and CDR2 (germline): SGHRS, YFSETQ. Trimming left V 0 bases short and J 0 bases short, with 13 bases between. This chain's CDR3 is CASSLGETGSSYNSPLHF. The CDR3, as DNA: TGCGCCAGCAGCTTGGGAGAGACGGGAAGCTCCTATAATTCACCCCTCCACTTT.

The V gene is TRBV4-1, the J gene TRBJ2-1, with 8 nucleotides matching TRBD2. V shed 0 bases and J 14 bases; nucleotides not matched to a gene: 12. The CDR3 extends over 15 amino acids. The germline CDR1 and CDR2 sequences are MGHRA and YSYEKL. The DNA for the CDR3 is TGCGCCAGCAGCCAAGAGCAGGCTAGCGGGCCCCGCGAGTTCTTC. Its protein is CASSQEQASGPREFF.

The rearrangement uses TRBV7-2 and TRBJ2-7; 7 bases match TRBD2. Germline CDR1 SGHTA, CDR2 FQGNSA. V gave up 6 bases and J gave up 2 bases; unmatched junction bases: 13. The CDR3 loop spans 16 amino acids. The CDR3 region is CASRQKRDAQAYEQYF. CDR3 nucleotides: TGTGCCAGCAGGCAGAAGCGGGACGCACAGGCCTACGAGCAGTACTTC.

This chain links TRBV7-9 with TRBJ2-1, with 11 bases lining up with TRBD2. V was clipped by 5 bases and J by 5 bases; unmatched bases: 2. The CDR3 is made up of 14 amino acids. Germline CDR1 and CDR2: SEHNR and FQNEAQ (reference sequence). CDR3 coding DNA: TGTGCCAGCAGCGCGGGACTAGCGGACAATGAGCAGTTCTTC. Translated: CASSAGLADNEQFF.

The rearrangement uses TRBV5-6 and TRBJ1-1, with 7 bases identical to TRBD1. This CDR3 contains 14 residues. Germline CDR1 SGHDT, CDR2 YYEEEE. Losses at the gene ends were 3 bases for V and 8 bases for J; bases not matched to a gene: 10. This chain's CDR3 is CASSSEPGQPEAFF. The CDR3 nucleotides are TGTGCCAGCAGCTCCGAGCCGGGACAGCCCGAAGCTTTCTTT. Full variable domain (outside the CDR3, taken from reference TRBV5-6 and TRBJ1-1): DAGVTQSPTHLIKTRGQQVTLRCSPKSGHDTVSWYQQALGQGPQFIFQYYEEEERQRGNFPDRFSGHQFPNYSSELNVNALLLGDSALYLCASSSEPGQPEAFFGQGTRLTVV.

CDR3 coding DNA: TGTGCCAGCAGCTCCCCGGCGAACAGACAAGAGACCCAGTACTTC. This encodes CASSSPANRQETQYF. The chain has TRBV7-9 and TRBJ2-5; D unclear. The CDR3 consists of 15 residues. The V end lost 4 bases, the J end lost 2 bases, and 14 bases lay between the germline ends. CDR1 and CDR2 (germline): SEHNR, FQNEAQ (reference sequence).

The rearrangement links TRBV15 to TRBJ1-2; 8 bases fit TRBD1. CDR3 length: 12 residues. Trimming at V came to 5 bases and at J to 7 bases, leaving 3 bases not matched to a gene. CDR1 is LNHNV and CDR2 is YYDKDF in the germline V gene (reference sequence). CDR3 amino acids: CATSQGAVGYTF. The CDR3 bases are TGTGCCACCAGCCAGGGGGCCGTTGGCTACACCTTC.

The chain carries TRBV15 and TRBJ2-1, with 7 bases matching TRBD1. The V and J ends lost 1 base and 4 bases, in that order; junction bases with no gene match: 4. Germline CDR1 and CDR2: LNHNV and YYDKDF (reference sequence). The CDR3 has 15 amino acids. The CDR3 sequence: CATSRGTGLYNEQFF. DNA of the CDR3: TGTGCCACCAGCAGAGGGACAGGCCTATACAATGAGCAGTTCTTC.

The rearrangement uses TRBV11-2 and TRBJ2-1; D uncertain. Between the trimmed V and J ends, which lost 7 bases and 6 bases, there was a span of 16 bases. Germline V CDR1 and CDR2: SGHAT, FQNNGV. The CDR3 extends over 14 amino acids. The CDR3 reads CASIHGAVVNEQFF. The CDR3 DNA follows: TGTGCCAGCATCCACGGTGCGGTTGTCAATGAGCAGTTCTTC.

The V and J genes are TRBV7-2 and TRBJ2-5, with a weak D call TRBD1 (6 bases). Germline V CDR1 and CDR2: SGHTA, FQGNSA. The V end lost 8 bases, the J end lost 1 base, and 17 bases lay between the germline ends. This CDR3 region has 15 residues. This chain's CDR3 is CASQFGGHTQETQYF. CDR3 bases: TGTGCCAGCCAATTTGGGGGACATACCCAAGAGACCCAGTACTTC.

The chain has TRBV2 and TRBJ2-5, with TRBD2 identical over 14 bases. Germline values: CDR1 SNHLY, CDR2 FYNNEI. The CDR3 is 15 amino acids. Losses at the gene ends were 6 bases for V and 3 bases for J; bases not matched to a gene: 3. CDR3 DNA sequence: TGTGCCAGCAGACCGGGACTAGCGGGGGAAGAGACCCAGTACTTC. Protein product: CASRPGLAGEETQYF.

The chain couples TRBV12-5 to TRBJ1-5, with 9 nucleotides matching TRBD1. CDR1 is LGHNT, CDR2 FRNRAP, per germline. Trimming removed 6 bases from V and 7 bases from J; junction bases left unmatched: 4. This CDR3 has 13 amino acids. CDR3 loop: CASGLTGGQPQHF. The CDR3 region has the DNA TGTGCTAGTGGCTTGACAGGGGGACAGCCCCAGCATTTT.

In this sample, this clone turned up once. The V and J genes are TRBV5-1 and TRBJ1-6, with D perhaps matching TRBD1 (6 bases). Germline values: CDR1 SGHRS, CDR2 YFSETQ. V lost 3 bases and J 10 bases, leaving 20 bases between the germline ends. The CDR3 totals 16 residues. The CDR3 DNA reads as TGCGCCAGCAGCTGGAGCTCAGGGGAAGGGGGATCACCCCTCCACTTT. It codes for CASSWSSGEGGSPLHF.

The CDR3 is CASSPDRVDQPQHF. DNA for the CDR3: TGTGCCAGCAGTCCGGACAGGGTCGATCAGCCCCAGCATTTT. V usage is TRBV2 and J usage is TRBJ1-5; 8 bases align to TRBD1. The CDR3 has 14 amino acids. Germline V gives CDR1 SNHLY, CDR2 FYNNEI. V shed 5 bases and J 5 bases; nucleotides not matched to a gene: 5.

CDR3 sequence: CASSVEWGVNEQFF. The CDR3 nucleotides are TGTGCCAGCAGCGTCGAATGGGGCGTCAATGAGCAGTTCTTC. This sequence joins TRBV11-2 and TRBJ2-1, with D maybe TRBD1 (5 bases). The V gene's germline CDR1 is SGHAT and CDR2 FQNNGV. Trimming took off 5 bases at V and 6 bases at J, with 14 bases between the two ends. The CDR3 contains 14 residues.

The CDR3 nucleotides read TGTGCCAGCAGTTCGAAATCGCAGGGGTTCGAGCAGTACTTC. This encodes CASSSKSQGFEQYF. This chain uses TRBV11-2 with TRBJ2-7, with D possibly TRBD1 on 6 matching bases. In germline, CDR1 is SGHAT, CDR2 FQNNGV. V was pared by 6 bases and J by 6 bases, with 18 bases between. This CDR3 has 14 amino acids.

The J gene is TRBJ1-3, the V gene TRBV6-5, with a weak D call TRBD1 (6 bases). The V and J ends lost 4 bases and 2 bases respectively, with 12 bases between them. Germline CDR1 reads MNHEY; CDR2 reads SVGAGI. The CDR3 runs to 15 residues. CDR3 in DNA: TGTGCCAGCAGTTCGTGGGCAGGGGCTGGAAACACCATATATTTT. This encodes CASSSWAGAGNTIYF.

The V call is TRBV10-2, the J call TRBJ1-5, with 9 positions matching TRBD1. The junction had 6 bases not matched to a gene; V was cut back by 5 bases and J by 4 bases. The CDR3 consists of 15 residues. CDR1 WSHSY and CDR2 SAAADI come from the germline V gene. CDR3 residues: CASSWTGVKNQPQHF. In nucleotides, the CDR3 is TGCGCCAGCAGTTGGACAGGGGTGAAAAATCAGCCCCAGCATTTT.

The genes are TRBV15 and TRBJ2-7; D gene unclear. Trimming shortened V by 8 bases and J by 4 bases, and 21 bases separated the two germline ends. The CDR3 consists of 15 residues. Germline CDR1 and CDR2: LNHNV and YYDKDF (reference sequence). In nucleotides, the CDR3 is TGTGCCACCCGCTCAGTTTTGGAGCCAAGTTACGAGCAGTACTTC. Translated, it gives CATRSVLEPSYEQYF.

This chain connects TRBV5-6 to TRBJ1-4; no definite D call. The CDR3 runs to 15 residues. Germline-derived CDR1 and CDR2 are SGHDT and YYEEEE. V dropped 0 bases and J dropped 5 bases, with 11 bases sitting between them. As DNA, the CDR3 is TGTGCCAGCAGCTTGGGGGCCCCCCGAAATGAAAAACTGTTTTTT. This gives the protein CASSLGAPRNEKLFF.

J is TRBJ1-2 and V is TRBV5-8, with TRBD1 matching over 7 bases. The V and J ends lost 7 bases and 5 bases, in that order; junction bases with no gene match: 11. The CDR3 length is 14 residues. Germline CDR1 and CDR2: SGHTS and YDEGEE. The CDR3 region has the DNA TGTGCCAGCCACCCTCCGGGACAGCCGTATGGCTACACCTTC. Translated: CASHPPGQPYGYTF.